This is a list of T cell receptor beta chains from one sample in a study of cytomegalovirus exposure and HLA in healthy donors. Sequencing was performed with immunoSEQ multiplex PCR; in TCRdb, only in-frame clones are kept and a portion is missing. Among around 300,000 clones, approximately 83% were seen once, and the ten largest hold about 1%. Sequencing used PBMCs. Receptors were obtained from a woman under 30 in good health and CMV-seronegative. CDR3s include the opening cysteine and the closing phenylalanine or tryptophan. Each record gives: V gene, clone size, CDR3 length, D gene, J gene, CDR3 protein, CDR3 DNA. The D gene is left open where the match is weak. Size tells how often a clone was seen (once, few, many) or the class of an expanded clone, and some rows leave it out.

>TRBV11-2|.|13|.|TRBJ1-2
CASSLAGTGGYTF
TGTGCCAGCAGCTTGGCCGGGACTGGGGGCTACACCTTC
>TRBV18|many|14|TRBD1|TRBJ1-1
CASSPGQGETEAFF
TGTGCCAGCTCACCGGGACAGGGAGAGACTGAAGCTTTCTTT
>TRBV30|.|14|.|TRBJ1-5
CAWSVGGQYQPQHF
TGTGCCTGGAGTGTAGGCGGACAGTATCAGCCCCAGCATTTT
>TRBV19|.|13|.|TRBJ2-7
CASSPRTAFEQYF
TGTGCCAGTAGTCCCCGGACAGCCTTTGAGCAGTACTTC
>TRBV12-5|.|13|.|TRBJ2-1
CASLRDTYNEQFF
TGTGCTAGCCTTCGGGACACTTACAATGAGCAGTTCTTC
>TRBV4-3|.|16|TRBD1|TRBJ1-3
CASSQDRDSSGNTIYF
TGCGCCAGCAGCCAAGATCGGGACAGCTCTGGAAACACCATATATTTT
>TRBV19|.|16|.|TRBJ1-2
CASTNQGGGANYGYTF
TGTGCCAGTACCAATCAGGGCGGAGGGGCCAACTATGGCTACACCTTC
>TRBV7-3|.|15|.|TRBJ2-7
CASSLTRDFPYEQYF
TGTGCCAGCAGCTTAACTAGGGACTTCCCCTACGAGCAGTACTTC
>TRBV15|.|16|.|TRBJ2-3
CATSRPPPGSTDTQYF
TGTGCCACCAGCAGACCTCCACCAGGGAGCACAGATACGCAGTATTTT
>TRBV15|.|14|.|TRBJ2-3
CATSLGAGVDTQYF
TGTGCCACCAGCCTGGGGGCGGGAGTAGATACGCAGTATTTT
>TRBV2|.|14|.|TRBJ2-1
CASRGASSYNEQFF
TGTGCCAGCAGGGGGGCCAGTTCCTACAATGAGCAGTTCTTC
>TRBV4-1|.|16|TRBD2|TRBJ2-3
CASSQGRLAGGDTQYF
TGCGCCAGCAGCCAAGGTCGTCTAGCGGGAGGAGATACGCAGTATTTT
>TRBV7-8|.|18|TRBD1|TRBJ1-1
CASSRRDREVLMNTEAFF
TGTGCCAGCAGCCGAAGGGACAGGGAGGTTCTAATGAACACTGAAGCTTTCTTT
>TRBV11-1|once|15|TRBD1|TRBJ1-2
CASSYDGDSNYGYTF
TGTGCCAGCAGCTACGACGGGGACAGTAACTATGGCTACACCTTC
>TRBV18|.|16|.|TRBJ2-7
CASSPTDTFVTYEQYF
TGTGCCAGCTCACCTACAGACACCTTCGTAACCTACGAGCAGTACTTC
>TRBV9|.|14|.|TRBJ2-6
CASSPRSGANVLTF
TGTGCCAGCAGCCCCCGCTCTGGGGCCAACGTCCTGACTTTC
>TRBV10-1|.|17|TRBD2|TRBJ2-5
CASSEGPSGRSGETQYF
TGCGCCAGCAGTGAGGGCCCTAGCGGGAGGTCGGGTGAGACCCAGTACTTC
>TRBV29-1|.|13|TRBD2|TRBJ2-1
CSVWGGSYNEQFF
TGCAGCGTTTGGGGAGGGTCCTACAATGAGCAGTTCTTC
>TRBV5-1|.|15|TRBD1|TRBJ1-1
CASSRQGAEDTEAFF
TGCGCCAGCAGCCGACAGGGGGCGGAAGACACTGAAGCTTTCTTT
>TRBV6-5|.|16|.|TRBJ2-7
CASSYSAPESTYEQYF
TGTGCCAGCAGTTACTCGGCCCCAGAATCGACATACGAGCAGTACTTC
>TRBV2|.|15|TRBD2|TRBJ2-5
CASSPWGTTEETQYF
TGTGCCAGCAGCCCGTGGGGGACTACAGAAGAGACCCAGTACTTC
>TRBV5-4|.|15|TRBD1|TRBJ1-2
CASSLAGQPNYGYTF
TGTGCCAGCAGCTTGGCGGGACAGCCTAACTATGGCTACACCTTC
>TRBV29-1|few|11|.|TRBJ2-1
CSVPRGSEEFF
TGCAGCGTACCCCGGGGTAGCGAGGAGTTCTTC
>TRBV28|.|11|TRBD1|TRBJ2-7
CASSFSGQSLF
TGTGCCAGCAGTTTCTCGGGACAGTCTCTCTTC
>TRBV5-1|.|14|.|TRBJ2-3
CASSEGHTTDTQYF
TGCGCCAGCAGCGAGGGACATACCACAGATACGCAGTATTTT
>TRBV2|.|13|.|TRBJ1-5
CASRLDTYQPQHF
TGTGCCAGCAGACTCGACACCTATCAGCCCCAGCATTTT
>TRBV28|.|12|TRBD1|TRBJ1-2
CASLTGGDGYTF
TGTGCCAGTCTCACAGGGGGCGATGGCTACACCTTC
>TRBV5-1|.|15|TRBD1|TRBJ2-2
CASKSGTEDTGELFF
TGCGCCAGCAAATCCGGGACAGAAGACACCGGGGAGCTGTTTTTT
>TRBV25-1|.|15|.|TRBJ1-2
CASSATAGVNYGYTF
TGTGCCAGCAGTGCCACCGCCGGGGTAAACTATGGCTACACCTTC
>TRBV9|.|15|.|TRBJ1-2
CASSVVQEGNYGYTF
TGTGCCAGCAGCGTAGTTCAGGAAGGTAACTATGGCTACACCTTC
>TRBV11-2|.|16|TRBD1|TRBJ1-6
CASSLTGTLYNSPLHF
TGTGCCAGCAGTTTGACAGGGACCCTCTATAATTCACCCCTCCACTTT
>TRBV27|.|15|.|TRBJ2-7
CASSGAGLTNYEQYF
TGTGCCAGCAGTGGGGCAGGGCTGACAAACTACGAGCAGTACTTC
>TRBV18|once|14|.|TRBJ2-5
CASSPLHREETQYF
TGTGCCAGCTCACCGCTACACAGGGAAGAGACCCAGTACTTC
>TRBV5-1|.|16|.|TRBJ2-2
CASSLGVIGVTGELFF
TGCGCCAGCAGCTTGGGAGTGATCGGGGTCACCGGGGAGCTGTTTTTT
>TRBV29-1|.|12|.|TRBJ2-5
CSVVGAQETQYF
TGCAGCGTTGTTGGGGCCCAAGAGACCCAGTACTTC
>TRBV6-1|.|14|.|TRBJ2-5
CASSEAEKGRGQYF
TGTGCCAGCAGTGAAGCCGAAAAGGGTAGGGGCCAGTACTTC
>TRBV18|.|14|.|TRBJ2-7
CASSPPRTYYEQYF
TGTGCCAGCTCACCACCGAGAACTTACTACGAGCAGTACTTC
>TRBV18|.|12|.|TRBJ1-5
CASSPQGQPQHF
TGTGCCAGCTCACCGCAGGGCCAGCCCCAGCATTTT
>TRBV14|.|12|.|TRBJ1-2
CASSQDGYGYTF
TGTGCCAGCAGCCAAGACGGGTACGGCTACACCTTC
>TRBV27|.|15|TRBD1|TRBJ1-2
CASSPRQGASYGYTF
TGTGCCAGCAGTCCGAGACAGGGGGCGAGCTATGGCTACACCTTC
>TRBV6-1|.|15|.|TRBJ2-2
CASSEYKARSGELFF
TGTGCCAGCAGTGAATACAAGGCTAGGAGCGGGGAGCTGTTTTTT
>TRBV19|.|15|TRBD1|TRBJ1-3
CASSRDRSSGNTIYF
TGTGCCAGTAGCCGGGACAGGTCCTCTGGAAACACCATATATTTT
>TRBV29-1|.|13|TRBD2|TRBJ2-5
CSVSGAGQETQYF
TGCAGCGTTTCGGGAGCGGGGCAAGAGACCCAGTACTTC
>TRBV28|once|15|TRBD2|TRBJ2-7
CASSPTGLEFYEQYF
TGTGCCAGCAGCCCGACGGGACTAGAGTTCTACGAGCAGTACTTC
>TRBV5-4|.|15|.|TRBJ1-2
CASSLGGASGYGYTF
TGTGCCAGCAGCTTGGGAGGCGCGTCGGGCTATGGCTACACCTTC
>TRBV6-5|.|15|TRBD1|TRBJ2-5
CASSYLGQGQETQYF
TGTGCCAGCAGTTACCTCGGACAGGGGCAAGAGACCCAGTACTTC
>TRBV27|.|15|.|TRBJ1-1
CASRPPGSWWTEAFF
TGTGCCAGCAGGCCTCCAGGGTCGTGGTGGACTGAAGCTTTCTTT
>TRBV5-1|.|15|TRBD1|TRBJ1-2
CASSSGTGGYNGYTF
TGCGCCAGCAGCTCAGGGACAGGGGGCTACAATGGCTACACCTTC
>TRBV10-2|.|14|.|TRBJ1-4
CASSFDRANEKLFF
TGCGCCAGCAGTTTCGACAGAGCTAATGAAAAACTGTTTTTT
>TRBV9|once|14|TRBD1|TRBJ2-2
CASSPTGGTGELFF
TGTGCCAGCAGCCCGACAGGGGGCACCGGGGAGCTGTTTTTT
>TRBV6-1|.|13|.|TRBJ1-5
CATQAYSNQPQHF
TGTGCCACCCAGGCATATAGCAATCAGCCCCAGCATTTT
>TRBV6-5|.|15|.|TRBJ2-7
CASSYLQTGPYEQYF
TGTGCCAGCAGCTACCTCCAGACAGGCCCCTACGAGCAGTACTTC
>TRBV18|.|13|TRBD1|TRBJ1-5
CASTGQGDQPQHF
TGTGCCAGCACGGGACAGGGAGATCAGCCCCAGCATTTT
>TRBV4-3|.|17|TRBD1|TRBJ1-6
CASSQDQQVGQGLPLHF
TGCGCCAGCAGCCAAGATCAACAAGTAGGACAGGGGCTACCCCTCCACTTT
>TRBV28|.|16|.|TRBJ1-6
CASSPPTGETNSPLHF
TGTGCCAGCAGTCCCCCCACCGGGGAGACCAATTCACCCCTCCACTTT
>TRBV10-1|.|15|TRBD1|TRBJ2-1
CASSERTGVYNEQFF
TGCGCCAGCAGTGAGAGGACAGGGGTCTACAATGAGCAGTTCTTC
>TRBV7-9|.|13|.|TRBJ2-7
CASSDPQEYEQYF
TGTGCCAGCAGCGACCCGCAGGAATACGAGCAGTACTTC
>TRBV6-1|.|13|.|TRBJ2-7
CASSESPFREQYF
TGTGCCAGCAGTGAGTCCCCTTTTCGGGAGCAGTACTTC
>TRBV27|.|14|TRBD1|TRBJ2-7
CASSLRTGPYEQYF
TGTGCCAGCAGTCTTCGGACAGGGCCCTACGAGCAGTACTTC